This TCR beta chain was retrieved from a study of T-cell memory formation after mild COVID-19. Study conclusions and caveats: Pre-infection memory contained some responding clones, which suggested that cross-reactive memory had joined.

TCRdb re-analysed the 5' RACE reads in MiXCR, keeping a single row per CDR3 protein. The sample has under 15,000 distinct CDR3 sequences; 16% are singletons. V was cut by 7 bases and J by 0 bases, with 17 bases left in between. This CDR3 is 15 amino acids long. CDR1 is SGHNT and CDR2 is YYREEE in the germline V gene (reference sequence). The table lists this clonotype with a few counts. Its antigen is still unknown. The chain employs TRBV5-4 and TRBJ2-7; D not certain. The clonotype was recovered from a man between 18 and 35 years old who had mild COVID-19 (a few samples of this study predate the infection). Cell type and time point are not known. The sample consisted of PBMCs or a T cell subset sorted from them (not recorded which). CDR3 region: CASSLGIPSSYEQYV. CDR3 nucleotides: TGTGCCAGCTCTCTAGGGATTCCAAGCTCCTACGAGCAGTACGTC.